This TCR beta chain was captured by sequencing in a study of CD8+CD57+ T cells in acquired aplastic anemia. Study background: Sorted CD4+ and CD8+ cells yielded DNA averaging around 3.2 ug. Mean read depth for CD4+ cells from healthy donors was around 11 million.

CDR3 size: 13 residues. The V and J ends lost 4 bases and 4 bases, in that order; junction bases with no gene match: 1. Study findings and constraints: No significant difference in CD8+ Simpson's diversity was found between patients and controls. Roughly 31 was the count of CD8+ CDR3 sequences that patients shared with controls.

Comment on this clonotype: Its specificity is not known.

The TCR beta profiling, which covered VDJ combination and CDR3 sequence, was carried out using genomic DNA as the template. TCRdb re-called the reads with MiXCR, one entry per CDR3 protein. The sample records 90,000 to 130,000 distinct CDR3 sequences, less than 65% being singletons. The sequencing input was sorted CD4+, CD8+, or CD8+CD57+ T cells (not recorded which) from PBMCs. This TCR derives from a human donor in good health, serving as a control. V gene TRBV12-3 or TRBV12-4 combines with J gene TRBJ1-1, with 9 bases identical to TRBD1. CDR3: CASSWDRATEAFF. The CDR3, as DNA: TGTGCCAGCAGTTGGGACAGGGCCACTGAAGCTTTCTTT.